The entry below gives a single T cell receptor beta chain sequence along with its context. What it binds is unknown. This table comes from immunoSEQ multiplex PCR, and its TCRdb copy is limited to in-frame clones, with some not included. The data contain about 72,000 clones, 84% of them singletons. This sample is part of a study of T cells in localized non-small cell lung cancer. Findings of the study overall: Highest T cell clonality was seen in uninvolved adjacent lung, surpassing that measured in tumor. Sequencing, confined to only one tumor region, leaves heterogeneity possible.

Specimen: peripheral blood, collected before any cancer treatment. This TCR was sampled from a female donor older than 55 with stage I lung adenocarcinoma.

The CDR3 DNA is TGTGCCAGCAGGGGGGACAGGGTCACAGATACGCAGTATTTT. It encodes CASRGDRVTDTQYF. The V gene is TRBV28, the J gene TRBJ2-3, with 9 positions matching TRBD1. The CDR3 extends over 14 amino acids. Germline-derived CDR1 and CDR2 are MDHEN and SYDVKM. V dropped 6 bases and J dropped 2; count of bases not matched to a gene: 3.